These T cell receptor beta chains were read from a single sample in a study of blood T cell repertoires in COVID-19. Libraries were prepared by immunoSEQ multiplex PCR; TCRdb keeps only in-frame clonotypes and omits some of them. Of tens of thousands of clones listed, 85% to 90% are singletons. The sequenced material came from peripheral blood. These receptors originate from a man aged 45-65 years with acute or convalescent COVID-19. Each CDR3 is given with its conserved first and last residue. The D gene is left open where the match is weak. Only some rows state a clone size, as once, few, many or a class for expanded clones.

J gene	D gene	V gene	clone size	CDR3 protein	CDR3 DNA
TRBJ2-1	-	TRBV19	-	CASSIPRSSYNEQFF	TGTGCCAGTAGTATCCCGCGGAGCTCCTACAATGAGCAGTTCTTC
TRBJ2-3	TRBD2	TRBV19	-	CASSIGGSADTQYF	TGTGCCAGTAGTATTGGCGGGAGTGCAGATACGCAGTATTTT
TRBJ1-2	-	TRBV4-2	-	CASSQGQAFGYTF	TGTGCCAGCAGCCAAGGTCAGGCTTTCGGCTACACCTTC
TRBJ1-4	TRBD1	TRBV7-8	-	CASSPPTGNVFF	TGTGCCAGCAGCCCCCCGACAGGGAACGTGTTTTTT
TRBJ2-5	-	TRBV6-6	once	CASTGGWGGYQETQYF	TGTGCCAGCACCGGGGGATGGGGCGGCTACCAAGAGACCCAGTACTTC
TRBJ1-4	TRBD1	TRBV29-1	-	CSVRGQDEKLFF	TGCAGCGTTAGGGGACAGGATGAAAAACTGTTTTTT
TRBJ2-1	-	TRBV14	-	CASSQNLLRFREQFF	TGTGCCAGCAGCCAAAACCTTTTGCGGTTTAGGGAGCAGTTCTTC
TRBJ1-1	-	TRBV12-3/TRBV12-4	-	CASSPGWDTEAFF	TGTGCCAGCAGTCCCGGGTGGGACACTGAAGCTTTCTTT
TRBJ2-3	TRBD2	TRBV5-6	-	CASSLPGLAGGRTDTQYF	TGTGCCAGCAGCTTACCGGGACTAGCGGGGGGGCGCACAGATACGCAGTATTTT
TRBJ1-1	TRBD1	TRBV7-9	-	CASSLRGLPNTEAFF	TGTGCCAGCAGCTTAAGGGGGCTGCCGAACACTGAAGCTTTCTTT
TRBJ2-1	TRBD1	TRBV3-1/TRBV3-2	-	CASSRDRGIYNEQFF	TGTGCCAGCAGCAGGGACAGGGGCATCTACAATGAGCAGTTCTTC
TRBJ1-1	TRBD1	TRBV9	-	CASSATGGRDTEAFF	TGTGCCAGCAGCGCGACAGGGGGTCGTGACACTGAAGCTTTCTTT
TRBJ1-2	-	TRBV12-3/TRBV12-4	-	CASNNRINYGYTF	TGTGCCAGCAATAACAGGATAAACTATGGCTACACCTTC
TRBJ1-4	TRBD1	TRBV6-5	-	CASRLQGGGEKLFF	TGTGCCAGCAGACTACAGGGGGGGGGTGAAAAACTGTTTTTT
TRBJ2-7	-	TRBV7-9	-	CASSHIYRAYEQYF	TGTGCCAGCAGCCATATTTACAGGGCTTACGAGCAGTACTTC
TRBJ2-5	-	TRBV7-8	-	CASSLQRGSETQYF	TGTGCCAGCAGCCTACAGAGGGGGTCGGAGACCCAGTACTTC
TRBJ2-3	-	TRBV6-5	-	CASSYSVAEATDTQYF	TGTGCCAGCAGTTACTCCGTCGCGGAGGCTACAGATACGCAGTATTTT
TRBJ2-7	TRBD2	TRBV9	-	CASSTSGTDYEQYF	TGTGCCAGCAGCACTAGCGGGACTGACTACGAGCAGTACTTC
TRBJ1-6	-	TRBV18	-	CASSPTHSPEDSPLHF	TGTGCCAGCTCACCAACGCACTCACCGGAGGATTCACCCCTCCACTTT
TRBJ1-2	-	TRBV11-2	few	CASSLGPDYTF	TGTGCCAGCAGCTTAGGGCCAGACTACACCTTC
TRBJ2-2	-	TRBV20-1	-	CSASKPSTGELFF	TGCAGTGCTAGTAAGCCTAGCACCGGGGAGCTGTTTTTT
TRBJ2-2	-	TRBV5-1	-	CASRVAGDTGELFF	TGCGCCAGCAGGGTGGCAGGGGACACCGGGGAGCTGTTTTTT
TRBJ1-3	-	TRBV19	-	CASSIPRSLGNTIYF	TGTGCCAGTAGTATTCCGCGGAGTCTTGGAAACACCATATATTTT
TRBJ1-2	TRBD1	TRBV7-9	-	CASSLARDRLEGYTF	TGTGCCAGCAGCTTAGCCCGGGACAGGTTGGAGGGCTACACCTTC
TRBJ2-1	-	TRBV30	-	CAWSRSPQNEQFF	TGTGCCTGGAGTCGTAGCCCACAAAATGAGCAGTTCTTC
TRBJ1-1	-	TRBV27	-	CASSILGGGAEAFF	TGTGCCAGCAGTATTCTCGGTGGAGGCGCTGAAGCTTTCTTT
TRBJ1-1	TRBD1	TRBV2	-	CASRGTGLGTEAFF	TGTGCCAGCAGGGGGACAGGTCTAGGGACTGAAGCTTTCTTT
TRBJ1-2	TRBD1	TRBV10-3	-	CAISDSGGGYTF	TGTGCCATCAGTGACTCAGGGGGTGGCTACACCTTC